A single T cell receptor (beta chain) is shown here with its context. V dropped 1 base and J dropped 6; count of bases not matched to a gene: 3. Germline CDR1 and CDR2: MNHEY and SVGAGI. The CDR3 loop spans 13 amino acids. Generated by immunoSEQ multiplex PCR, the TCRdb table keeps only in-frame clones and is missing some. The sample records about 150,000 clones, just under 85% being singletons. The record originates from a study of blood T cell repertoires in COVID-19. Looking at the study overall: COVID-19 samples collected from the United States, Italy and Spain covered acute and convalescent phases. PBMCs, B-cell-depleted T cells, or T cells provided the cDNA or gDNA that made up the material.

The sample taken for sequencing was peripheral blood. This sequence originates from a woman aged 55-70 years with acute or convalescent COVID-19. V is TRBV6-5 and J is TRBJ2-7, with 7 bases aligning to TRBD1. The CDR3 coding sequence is TGTGCCAGCAGTTACTACAGGGGAAGCGAGCAGTACGTC. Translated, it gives CASSYYRGSEQYV.